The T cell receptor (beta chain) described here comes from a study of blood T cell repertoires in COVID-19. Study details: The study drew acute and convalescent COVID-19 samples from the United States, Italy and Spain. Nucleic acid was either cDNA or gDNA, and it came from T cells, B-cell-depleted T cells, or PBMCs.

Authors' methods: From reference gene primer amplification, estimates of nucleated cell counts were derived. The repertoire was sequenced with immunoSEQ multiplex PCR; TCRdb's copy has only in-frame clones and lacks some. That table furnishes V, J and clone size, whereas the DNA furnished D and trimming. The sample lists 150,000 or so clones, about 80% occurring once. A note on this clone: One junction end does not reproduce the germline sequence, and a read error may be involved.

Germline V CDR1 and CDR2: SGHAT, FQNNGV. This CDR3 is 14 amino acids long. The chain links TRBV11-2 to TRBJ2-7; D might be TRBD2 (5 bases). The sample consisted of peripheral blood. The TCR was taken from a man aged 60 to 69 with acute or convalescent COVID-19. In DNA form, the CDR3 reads TGTGCCAGCACCTTAAGATCTTCGGGGTACGAGCAGTACTTC. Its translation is CASTLRSSGYEQYF. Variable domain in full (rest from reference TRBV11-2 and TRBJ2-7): EAGVAQSPRYKIIEKRQSVAFWCNPISGHATLYWYQQILGQGPKLLIQFQNNGVVDDSQLPKDRFSAERLKGVDSTLKIQPAKLEDSAVYLCASTLRSSGYEQYFGPGTRLTVT.